What follows are 3 T cell receptor beta chains derived from one specimen sequenced in a study of early T cells in non-severe SARS-CoV-2 infection. One entry per CDR3 protein results from TCRdb running MiXCR on the 5' RACE reads. Of 62,000 or so distinct CDR3 sequences in the sample, roughly 9% were seen once. The sequencing here drew on whole blood, taken at baseline. The source of these receptors is an adult who was a healthcare worker with PCR-confirmed SARS-CoV-2 infection or an uninfected control (not recorded which).

This clonotype was detected only a few times. This chain links TRBV7-3 with TRBJ1-1; the D is unclear. CDR1 is SGHTA and CDR2 is FQGTGA in the germline V gene. The CDR3 is 14 amino acids. Trimming pared 6 bases from V and 3 bases from J, leaving 14 bases between. This CDR3 is CASRERVGDTEAFF. The CDR3 nucleotides are TGTGCCAGCAGGGAGCGGGTGGGAGACACTGAAGCTTTCTTT.

This clonotype has just a few counts. The chain carries TRBV5-6 and TRBJ2-2, with D tentatively TRBD1 (6 bases). Trimming cost V 0 bases and J 3 bases, with 12 bases left between them. The CDR3 totals 16 residues. Germline V lookup: CDR1 SGHDT, CDR2 YYEEEE. For the CDR3, the DNA is TGTGCCAGCAGCTTGGATGGACAGCTGGACACCGGGGAGCTGTTTTTT. It translates to CASSLDGQLDTGELFF.

The chain is built from TRBV12-3 or TRBV12-4 and TRBJ2-6; D unresolved. The CDR3 contains 13 residues. Trimming cost V 7 bases and J 2 bases, with 6 bases left between them. The CDR3 coding sequence is TGTGCCAGCAAGCTTACTGGGGCCAACGTCCTGACTTTC. Amino acid sequence: CASKLTGANVLTF.